This entry is about one TCR beta chain. Its antigen is unknown. V shed 6 bases and J shed 3 bases, with 12 bases lying between them. CDR3 length equals 14 residues. Germline CDR1 is MRHNA and CDR2 is SNTAGT. Healthy Caucasians from Russia aged roughly 6 to 100 served as donors. These data come from a study of blood T cells in healthy people across ages. Study outcomes and limitations: Unknown donor CMV status possibly confounded expanded clonotype changes. The authors considered diversity estimates from one million T cells to be underestimates.

A sample-barcoded 5' primer and a J-beta primer mix were used in a second PCR of roughly 7 to 12 cycles. Every cDNA was tagged by a template-switch adaptor with 12 random nucleotides. TCRdb called the 5' RACE reads again in MiXCR, with one record for every CDR3 protein. Among hundreds of thousands of distinct CDR3 sequences, around 34% were seen once, and the ten largest hold 10% to 15%. This chain uses TRBV6-4 with TRBJ2-1; D unclear. This clonotype was sampled from a man between 18 and 29 years old in good health. The sequenced sample consisted of blood. CDR3 loop: CASSRNHNYNEQFF. CDR3 bases: TGTGCCAGCAGCCGAAACCACAACTACAATGAGCAGTTCTTC.